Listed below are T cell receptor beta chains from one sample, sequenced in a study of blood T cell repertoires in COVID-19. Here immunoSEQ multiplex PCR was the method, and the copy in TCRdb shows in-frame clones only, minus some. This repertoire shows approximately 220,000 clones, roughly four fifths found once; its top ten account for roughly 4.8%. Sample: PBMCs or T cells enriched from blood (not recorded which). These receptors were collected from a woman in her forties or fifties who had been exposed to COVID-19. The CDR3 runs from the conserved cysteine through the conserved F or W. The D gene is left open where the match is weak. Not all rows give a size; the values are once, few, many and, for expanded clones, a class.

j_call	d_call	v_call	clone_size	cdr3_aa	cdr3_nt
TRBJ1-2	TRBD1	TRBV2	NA	CASKGQGAGGYTF	TGTGCCAGCAAAGGACAGGGGGCGGGAGGCTACACCTTC
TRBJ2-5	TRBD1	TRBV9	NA	CASADFEGQGQETQYF	TGTGCCAGCGCTGACTTCGAGGGACAGGGTCAAGAGACCCAGTACTTC
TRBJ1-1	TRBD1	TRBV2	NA	CASSDRGPTEAFF	TGTGCCAGCAGTGACAGGGGGCCAACTGAAGCTTTCTTT
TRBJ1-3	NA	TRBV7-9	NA	CASSFLGGRNTIYF	TGTGCCAGCAGCTTCCTAGGGGGACGAAACACCATATATTTT
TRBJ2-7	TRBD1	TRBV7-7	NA	CASSMRQGTEQYF	TGTGCCAGCAGCATGCGACAGGGAACCGAGCAGTACTTC
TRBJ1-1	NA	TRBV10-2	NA	CASSEGQGIAEAFF	TGCGCCAGCAGTGAGGGGCAGGGGATCGCTGAAGCTTTCTTT
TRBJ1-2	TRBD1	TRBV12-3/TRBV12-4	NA	CASRTGGDGYTF	TGTGCCAGCAGGACAGGGGGTGATGGCTACACCTTC
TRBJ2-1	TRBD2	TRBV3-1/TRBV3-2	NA	CASSPTAGGAGEQFF	TGTGCCAGCAGCCCTACTGCGGGGGGGGCAGGTGAGCAGTTCTTC
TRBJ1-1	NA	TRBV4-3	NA	CASSYTVNTEAFF	TGCGCCAGCAGCTATACAGTGAACACTGAAGCTTTCTTT
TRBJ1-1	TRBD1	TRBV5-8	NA	CASSLGQGQESEAFF	TGTGCCAGCAGCTTAGGACAGGGTCAAGAATCTGAAGCTTTCTTT
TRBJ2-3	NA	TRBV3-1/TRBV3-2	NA	CASSQTLARETDTQYF	TGTGCCAGCAGCCAGACACTAGCTCGAGAGACAGATACGCAGTATTTT
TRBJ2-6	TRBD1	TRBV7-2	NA	CASSLIAGGTGANVLTF	TGTGCCAGCAGCTTAATTGCAGGGGGCACTGGGGCCAACGTCCTGACTTTC
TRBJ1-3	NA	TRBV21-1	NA	CASSSVPGGSGNTIYF	TGTGCCAGCAGCAGCGTTCCAGGGGGCTCTGGAAACACCATATATTTT
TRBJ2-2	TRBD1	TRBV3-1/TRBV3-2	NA	CASRAPGQGSGGELFF	TGTGCCAGCAGGGCCCCGGGACAGGGGTCAGGGGGGGAGCTGTTTTTT
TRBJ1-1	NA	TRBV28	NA	CASSPGYHTEAFF	TGTGCCAGCAGTCCAGGGTACCACACTGAAGCTTTCTTT
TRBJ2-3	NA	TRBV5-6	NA	CASRRDPAGSTDTQYF	TGTGCCAGCAGACGAGACCCAGCAGGGAGCACAGATACGCAGTATTTT
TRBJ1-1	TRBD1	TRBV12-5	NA	CASGGTAQGAFF	TGTGCTAGTGGGGGGACAGCCCAGGGAGCTTTCTTT
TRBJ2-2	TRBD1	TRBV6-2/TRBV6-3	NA	CASSYGTGIGELFF	TGTGCCAGCAGTTACGGGACAGGGATTGGGGAGCTGTTTTTT
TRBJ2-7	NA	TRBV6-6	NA	CASSHKAPQTGSYEQYF	TGTGCCAGCAGTCATAAGGCCCCCCAGACAGGCTCCTACGAGCAGTACTTC
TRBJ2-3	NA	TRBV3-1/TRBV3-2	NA	CASSQDLGAGTQYF	TGTGCCAGCAGCCAAGATCTAGGAGCAGGGACGCAGTATTTT
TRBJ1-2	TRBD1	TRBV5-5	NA	CASNPDRGFGYTF	TGTGCCAGCAACCCTGACAGGGGTTTTGGCTACACCTTC
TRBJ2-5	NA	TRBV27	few	CASSFRGRETQYF	TGTGCCAGCAGTTTTCGGGGGAGGGAGACCCAGTACTTC
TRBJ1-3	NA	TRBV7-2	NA	CASSLADTGNTIYF	TGTGCCAGCAGCTTAGCTGACACCGGAAACACCATATATTTT
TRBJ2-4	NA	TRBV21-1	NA	CASSKGTPLPRYPLAKNIQYF	TGTGCCAGCAGCAAAGGAACCCCTCTGCCACGCTATCCCCTAGCCAAAAACATTCAGTACTTC
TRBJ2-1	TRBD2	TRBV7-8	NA	CASSLGFASGGNEQFF	TGTGCCAGCAGCTTAGGCTTTGCGAGCGGGGGGAATGAGCAGTTCTTC
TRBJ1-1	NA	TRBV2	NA	CASSGLIDRNTEAFF	TGTGCCAGCAGTGGGCTCATCGACAGGAACACTGAAGCTTTCTTT
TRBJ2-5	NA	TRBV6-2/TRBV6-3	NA	CASSWLRTQETQYF	TGTGCCAGCAGTTGGTTGCGCACCCAAGAGACCCAGTACTTC
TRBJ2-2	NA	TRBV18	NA	CASSMRHAGELFF	TGTGCCAGCTCAATGAGACACGCCGGGGAGCTGTTTTTT
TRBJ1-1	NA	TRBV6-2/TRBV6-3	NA	CASSYGGQQVNTEAFF	TGTGCCAGCAGTTACGGAGGCCAGCAGGTAAACACTGAAGCTTTCTTT
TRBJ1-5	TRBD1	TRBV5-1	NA	CASSCRTGEEVTQHF	TGCGCCAGCAGCTGCCGGACAGGGGAGGAGGTGACCCAGCATTTT
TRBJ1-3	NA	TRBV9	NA	CASSAVSGNTIYF	TGTGCCAGCAGCGCGGTCTCTGGAAACACCATATATTTT
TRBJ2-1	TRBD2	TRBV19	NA	CASAGAGEYNEQFF	TGTGCCAGTGCAGGAGCGGGGGAGTACAATGAGCAGTTCTTC
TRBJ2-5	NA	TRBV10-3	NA	CAISKGDETQYF	TGTGCCATCAGCAAGGGAGACGAGACCCAGTACTTC
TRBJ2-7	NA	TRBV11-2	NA	CASRLGSSYEQYF	TGTGCCAGCAGACTAGGGTCGTCCTACGAGCAGTACTTC
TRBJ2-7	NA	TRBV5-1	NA	CASSLGVAKFNEQYF	TGCGCCAGCAGCTTAGGGGTGGCTAAGTTTAACGAGCAGTACTTC
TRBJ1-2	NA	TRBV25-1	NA	CASTARGSYGYTF	TGTGCCAGCACCGCCCGAGGGAGCTATGGCTACACCTTC
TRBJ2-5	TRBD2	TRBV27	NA	CASSLRAGGNQETQYF	TGTGCCAGCAGTTTGCGGGCGGGGGGAAATCAAGAGACCCAGTACTTC
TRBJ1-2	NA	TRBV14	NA	CASSQEPGIGAPFYGYTF	TGTGCCAGCAGCCAAGAGCCGGGGATTGGCGCCCCGTTCTATGGCTACACCTTC
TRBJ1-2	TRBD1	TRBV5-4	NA	CASSEGAGGVGYGYTF	TGTGCCAGCAGCGAGGGGGCAGGGGGCGTAGGCTATGGCTACACCTTC
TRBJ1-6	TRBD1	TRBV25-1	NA	CASSDPGQGITPLHF	TGTGCCAGCAGTGACCCGGGACAGGGAATTACACCCCTCCACTTT
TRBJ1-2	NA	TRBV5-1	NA	CASTDGLYGYTF	TGCGCCAGTACTGACGGACTCTATGGCTACACCTTC